A single sample is the source of the 32 T cell receptor beta chains below, sequenced in a study of shared clonotypes between healthy human individuals. Terminally differentiated effector memory CD45RA+ cells were left out of the naive CD8 fraction, which was CD45RO-negative and positively selected for CCR7. Method: immunoSEQ multiplex PCR; TCRdb's copy keeps in-frame clones and lacks some. Among around 1.9 million clones listed, around 93% were seen once. Material: naive CD8+ T cells from PBMCs. The origin of the receptors is a man in his late teens or twenties in good health. Some clones in this sample may be carry-over from other donors' samples.

The chain couples TRBV9 to TRBJ2-7; no reliable D call. Germline loops: CDR1 SGDLS, CDR2 YYNGEE. The CDR3 is made up of 13 amino acids. V lost 7 bases and J lost 3, with 14 bases in between. CDR3 amino acids: CASSPGPDYEQYF. CDR3 in DNA: TGTGCCAGCTCCCCGGGCCCCGACTACGAGCAGTACTTC.

The chain carries TRBV4-3 and TRBJ2-7, with 12 nucleotides matching TRBD2. The CDR3 spans 18 residues. V was pared by 2 bases and J by 2 bases, with 10 bases of the junction left unmatched. Germline lookup yields CDR1 LGHNA and CDR2 YSLEER. CDR3 in DNA: TGCGCCAGCAGCCAAATGTGGACTAGCGGGACCCGGACCTACGAGCAGTACTTC. It yields the protein CASSQMWTSGTRTYEQYF.

The V and J genes are TRBV4-2 and TRBJ2-7; possibly TRBD2 for D (5 bases). From germline, CDR1 is LGHNA and CDR2 YNFKEQ. Trimming took off 4 bases at V and 4 bases at J, with 11 bases between the two ends. The CDR3 contains 13 residues. The CDR3 is CASSPGGVYEQYF. The CDR3 nucleotides read TGTGCCAGCAGCCCCGGAGGAGTTTACGAGCAGTACTTC.

The table lists this clone with a count of one. This sequence joins TRBV5-4 and TRBJ1-2; 8 nucleotides match TRBD1. After removal of 3 bases from V and 5 bases from J, the junction contained 6 bases not matched to a gene. CDR3 size: 14 residues. Germline V gene sequence: CDR1 SGHNT, CDR2 YYREEE (reference sequence). In nucleotides, the CDR3 is TGTGCCAGCAGCTATGGACAGGGTAATTATGGCTACACCTTC. This gives the protein CASSYGQGNYGYTF.

The chain recombines TRBV6-5 with TRBJ2-7, with D maybe TRBD2 (6 bases). V lost 4 bases and J 3 bases, leaving 19 bases between the germline ends. Per the germline V gene, CDR1 is MNHEY and CDR2 is SVGAGI. This CDR3 has 16 residues. As DNA, the CDR3 is TGTGCCAGCAGTTTTCGGGATAGCGGAGGATTCTACGAGCAGTACTTC. Encoded protein: CASSFRDSGGFYEQYF.

V is TRBV4-1 and J is TRBJ2-7, with 8 positions matching TRBD2. Germline CDR1 reads MGHRA; CDR2 reads YSYEKL. The ends lost 5 bases at V and 6 bases at J; junction bases unmatched: 15. CDR3 length equals 16 residues. For the CDR3, the DNA is TGCGCCAGCAGCTACCGAGCGGGAGACCATTTACGCGAGCAGTACTTC. The encoded protein is CASSYRAGDHLREQYF.

The gene calls are TRBV27 and TRBJ2-2; possibly TRBD1 for D (6 bases). Trimming took 2 bases from V and 2 from J, leaving 9 bases between them. This CDR3 comprises 15 residues. Germline CDR1 reads MNHEY; CDR2 reads SMNVEV (reference sequence). The CDR3 region is CASSLMGQNTGELFF. CDR3 nucleotides: TGTGCCAGCAGTTTAATGGGACAAAACACCGGGGAGCTGTTTTTT.

This rearrangement joins TRBV9 to TRBJ2-6; 7 nucleotides line up with TRBD1. The ends lost 3 bases at V and 2 bases at J; junction bases unmatched: 11. The CDR3 has 18 residues. CDR1 SGDLS and CDR2 YYNGEE come from the germline V gene. This CDR3 reads CASSANRQGIAGANVLTF. DNA for the CDR3: TGTGCCAGCAGCGCAAATAGACAGGGAATTGCTGGGGCCAACGTCCTGACTTTC.

The chain employs TRBV4-1 and TRBJ2-2, with D perhaps TRBD2 (5 bases). The CDR3 runs to 16 residues. V was pared by 2 bases and J by 6 bases, with 16 bases between. Germline V gene lookup returns CDR1 MGHRA and CDR2 YSYEKL. In nucleotides, the CDR3 is TGCGCCAGCAGCCAATGGGCGGATTGGCGGGCCGGGGAGCTGTTTTTT. Its translation is CASSQWADWRAGELFF.

This clone was seen a single time. V usage is TRBV19 and J usage is TRBJ2-2, with 10 bases lining up with TRBD2. The junction had 6 bases not matched to a gene; V was cut back by 2 bases and J by 6 bases. The CDR3 runs to 16 residues. Germline V gene data show CDR1 as LNHDA and CDR2 as SQIVND (reference sequence). In nucleotides, the CDR3 is TGTGCCAGTAGTATATTGCAGCGGGAGGGCCCCGGGGAGCTGTTTTTT. Translated: CASSILQREGPGELFF.

This clone has only one observation. Other DNA sequences in the same sample also yield this CDR3. This chain links TRBV4-2 with TRBJ2-7, with 8 bases that match TRBD2. The V gene's germline CDR1 is LGHNA and CDR2 YNFKEQ. The CDR3 length is 14 residues. The V and J ends lost 1 base and 1 base, in that order; junction bases with no gene match: 0. CDR3 amino acids: CASSQGLASYEQYF. The CDR3 nucleotides read TGTGCCAGCAGCCAAGGACTAGCGTCCTACGAGCAGTACTTC.

The V and J genes are TRBV19 and TRBJ1-4, with D tentatively TRBD1 (6 bases). There are 14 residues in the CDR3. V was clipped by 5 bases and J by 6 bases, with 13 bases between them. In germline, CDR1 is LNHDA, CDR2 SQIVND (reference sequence). CDR3 protein: CASSPRRGDEKLFF. CDR3 coding DNA: TGTGCCAGTAGTCCCAGGAGGGGGGATGAAAAACTGTTTTTT.

The V gene is TRBV10-3, the J gene TRBJ1-5; D may be TRBD1 (6 bases). Per germline, CDR1 ENHRY and CDR2 SYGVKD. The V gene lost 8 bases and the J gene lost 7 bases, with 18 bases spanning the gap. There are 14 residues in the CDR3. The CDR3 DNA reads TGTGCCATCCAAAAGGGGGGGATAGGGCAGCCCCAGCATTTT. It specifies CAIQKGGIGQPQHF.

The V gene is TRBV28, the J gene TRBJ2-7; 9 nucleotides match TRBD1. The V segment lost 7 bases and the J segment 2 bases; nucleotides outside the gene matches: 3. Germline V gives CDR1 MDHEN, CDR2 SYDVKM. This CDR3 comprises 13 residues. Here the CDR3 reads CASMGTGTYEQYF. CDR3 sequence (DNA): TGTGCCAGCATGGGGACAGGGACCTACGAGCAGTACTTC. The entire variable domain, with the rest obtained from reference TRBV28 and TRBJ2-7, is as follows: DVKVTQSSRYLVKRTGEKVFLECVQDMDHENMFWYRQDPGLGLRLIYFSYDVKMKEKGDIPEGYSVSREKKERFSLILESASTNQTSMYLCASMGTGTYEQYFGPGTRLTVT.

The chain combines TRBV7-9 with TRBJ2-7; no clear D gene. Germline CDR1 SEHNR, CDR2 FQNEAQ (reference sequence). Between the trimmed V and J ends, which lost 4 bases and 3 bases, there was a span of 16 bases. CDR3 length: 15 residues. DNA of the CDR3: TGTGCCAGCAGCTCCCTAGGAGCCTACTACTACGAGCAGTACTTC. It specifies CASSSLGAYYYEQYF.

The V gene is TRBV13, the J gene TRBJ2-7; possibly TRBD2 for D (5 bases). The germline V gene encodes CDR1 PRHDT and CDR2 FYEKMQ (reference sequence). The CDR3 runs 11 residues. Trimming removed 3 bases at V and 6 bases at J, with 6 bases between. CDR3 sequence: CASSFEGEQYF. Written as DNA, the CDR3 is TGTGCCAGCAGCTTCGAGGGCGAGCAGTACTTC.

The chain recombines TRBV30 with TRBJ1-2, with no clear D. CDR1 is GTSNPN and CDR2 is SVGIG in the germline V gene (reference sequence). The ends were cut back, 2 bases at V and 0 bases at J, with 4 bases in the middle. There are 12 residues in the CDR3. The CDR3 here is CAWSLSNYGYTF. The CDR3, as DNA: TGTGCCTGGAGTTTATCTAACTATGGCTACACCTTC.

This clone appeared once. The J gene is TRBJ2-7, the V gene TRBV27; D call uncertain. CDR1 and CDR2 from the germline V gene are MNHEY and SMNVEV (reference sequence). The CDR3 is 13 amino acids. V was pared by 2 bases and J by 6 bases, with 11 bases between. The chain's CDR3 is CASSLGPLAEQYF. The CDR3 DNA follows: TGTGCCAGCAGTTTAGGGCCACTGGCCGAGCAGTACTTC.

The gene calls are TRBV10-3 and TRBJ1-2; D gene ambiguous. CDR1 ENHRY and CDR2 SYGVKD come from the germline V gene. This CDR3 has 12 amino acids. The V and J ends lost 7 bases and 0 bases respectively, with 6 bases between them. The CDR3 coding sequence is TGTGCCATCACAGAAACTAACTATGGCTACACCTTC. The encoded protein is CAITETNYGYTF.

About this clone itself: This sample also contains other DNA sequences that code for the same CDR3. The rearrangement uses TRBV19 and TRBJ2-7; no reliable D call. The V gene lost 3 bases and the J gene lost 1 base, with 10 bases spanning the gap. From germline, CDR1 is LNHDA and CDR2 SQIVND (reference sequence). The CDR3 loop spans 14 amino acids. Written as DNA, the CDR3 is TGTGCCAGTAGTATCCCCGGGCCTTCCTACGAGCAGTACTTC. Translation: CASSIPGPSYEQYF.

V and J are TRBV13 and TRBJ2-2; D may match TRBD1 or TRBD2 (6 bases each). V gave up 1 base and J gave up 5 bases, with 14 bases separating them. Germline V gene lookup returns CDR1 PRHDT and CDR2 FYEKMQ (reference sequence). This CDR3 comprises 16 residues. CDR3 nucleotide sequence: TGTGCCAGCAGCTTAGATTTATCGGGGGCTACCGGGGAGCTGTTTTTT. The encoded protein is CASSLDLSGATGELFF.

The V and J genes are TRBV4-1 and TRBJ2-3; 10 positions agree with TRBD1. The CDR3 extends over 17 amino acids. Germline-derived CDR1 and CDR2 are MGHRA and YSYEKL. V dropped 3 bases and J dropped 2; count of bases not matched to a gene: 8. The CDR3, as DNA: TGCGCCAGCAGCCATGACCCCGGGACAGGGGACACAGATACGCAGTATTTT. Its translation: CASSHDPGTGDTDTQYF.

The chain uses TRBV7-3 and TRBJ2-3, with 9 bases matching TRBD2. Per the germline V gene, CDR1 is SGHTA and CDR2 is FQGTGA. There are 17 residues in the CDR3. V dropped 4 bases and J dropped 6; count of bases not matched to a gene: 14. The CDR3 DNA is TGTGCCAGCAGCTCCCCGTTGGGGACTAGCTTGGCCGATACGCAGTATTTT. This translates into CASSSPLGTSLADTQYF.

This clone was observed a handful of times. The J gene is TRBJ1-2, the V gene TRBV2, with 7 bases identical to TRBD1. Germline V CDR1 and CDR2: SNHLY, FYNNEI. Trimming cost V 6 bases and J 2 bases; bases outside gene matches: 9. The CDR3 totals 15 residues. The CDR3 sequence: CASSRTPTGNYGYTF. CDR3 DNA sequence: TGTGCCAGCAGCCGCACCCCGACAGGGAACTATGGCTACACCTTC.

The chain combines TRBV2 with TRBJ2-7; the match to TRBD1 covers 9 bases. Germline V lookup: CDR1 SNHLY, CDR2 FYNNEI. This CDR3 is built from 10 residues. Trimming took 5 bases from V and 11 from J; bases not matched to a gene: 1. The CDR3 reads CASSRQGEYF. In nucleotides, the CDR3 is TGTGCCAGCAGTAGACAGGGGGAGTACTTC.

The gene calls are TRBV28 and TRBJ2-1, with D perhaps matching TRBD1 or TRBD2 (6 bases each). Germline loops: CDR1 MDHEN, CDR2 SYDVKM. This CDR3 comprises 15 residues. V lost 2 bases and J lost 4, with 12 bases in between. The CDR3 sequence is CASSLRGGIYNEQFF. The CDR3 DNA follows: TGTGCCAGCAGTTTACGAGGGGGGATATACAATGAGCAGTTCTTC.

The chain joins TRBV6-1 to TRBJ1-1; D perhaps matches TRBD1 (6 bases). CDR1 is MNHNS and CDR2 is SASEGT in the germline V gene. The CDR3 runs 15 residues. V lost 8 bases to trimming and J lost 7 bases, with 23 bases between them. CDR3 loop: CASDLLRGASSEAFF. For the CDR3, the DNA is TGTGCCAGCGACCTCCTCAGGGGCGCGTCGAGTGAAGCTTTCTTT.

The chain uses TRBV9 and TRBJ2-2; 10 bases align to TRBD1. V shed 9 bases, J shed 2 bases, and the junction held 4 bases outside the gene matches. Germline V gene lookup returns CDR1 SGDLS and CDR2 YYNGEE. CDR3 length: 14 residues. CDR3 DNA: TGTGCCACCGGACAGGGGGTAAACACCGGGGAGCTGTTTTTT. It is translated as CATGQGVNTGELFF.

V gene TRBV21-1 combines with J gene TRBJ1-3. TRBV21-1 corresponds to a pseudogene. CDR3 length: 16 amino acids. The CDR3 region is CASSKAAARTGNTIYF. The CDR3 DNA reads as TGTGCCAGCAGCAAAGCGGCAGCCCGAACTGGAAACACCATATATTTT.

V and J are TRBV6-5 and TRBJ2-3, with 8 nucleotides matching TRBD1. There are 13 residues in the CDR3. Germline V gene sequence: CDR1 MNHEY, CDR2 SVGAGI. Losses at the gene ends were 6 bases for V and 8 bases for J; bases not matched to a gene: 7. The CDR3 is CASSPDRAATQYF. The CDR3 nucleotides read TGTGCCAGCAGCCCGGACAGGGCGGCTACGCAGTATTTT.

The rearrangement links TRBV9 to TRBJ1-1; 9 nucleotides line up with TRBD1. In germline, CDR1 is SGDLS, CDR2 YYNGEE. CDR3 length equals 13 residues. V lost 4 bases and J lost 7; bases outside the gene matches: 5. CDR3 nucleotide sequence: TGTGCCAGCAGCAAACAGGGGGCCTATGAAGCTTTCTTT. It is translated as CASSKQGAYEAFF.

V gene TRBV7-9 combines with J gene TRBJ1-1, with 9 bases identical to TRBD1. Germline values: CDR1 SEHNR, CDR2 FQNEAQ (reference sequence). This CDR3 comprises 14 residues. V lost 3 bases, J lost 5 bases, and 4 bases stayed unmatched. CDR3 loop: CASSLDRGWTEAFF. In nucleotides, the CDR3 is TGTGCCAGCAGCTTGGACAGGGGATGGACTGAAGCTTTCTTT.